Detailed here is one T cell receptor beta chain. Its specificity is not known. The sequenced cases were selected for having the highest brain T cell transcript signatures. This record belongs to a study of brain T cells in children with intractable seizures. TCRdb's copy holds only in-frame clones and misses some; the assay was immunoSEQ multiplex PCR. The sample has around 41,000 clones, around 90% seen once. General study points: Clones missing pre-surgery may reflect undersampling of that blood sample.

The TCR originated in a girl aged 2 to 10 with tuberous sclerosis and intractable seizures. The sequenced sample was peripheral blood, obtained at surgery.

This CDR3 reads CASSITGVTNEKLFF. The CDR3, as DNA: TGCGCCAGCAGCATTACAGGGGTAACTAATGAAAAACTGTTTTTT. The chain is built from TRBV5-1 and TRBJ1-4, with 7 bases that match TRBD1. V shed 4 bases, J shed 1 base, and the junction held 4 bases outside the gene matches. Germline V gene sequence: CDR1 SGHRS, CDR2 YFSETQ. This CDR3 has 15 residues.